This TCR beta chain was identified during a study of T-cell reconstitution after alpha-beta-depleted transplantation in children. The CDR3 consists of 16 residues. The V end lost 4 bases, the J end lost 5 bases, and 21 bases lay between the germline ends. The germline V gene has CDR1 SGHRS and CDR2 YFSETQ. Unique molecular identifiers were incorporated when the TCRbeta library was constructed. TCRdb re-called the PCR reads with MiXCR, one entry per CDR3 protein. The table records over 200,000 distinct CDR3 sequences, 17% of them present only once. Remarks on this clonotype: Its specificity is not known.

Whole-study results and caveats: Recipient T cells and thymic progenitors that survived gave rise to the high TCRbeta diversity observed at day 60 in some patients.

The chain recombines TRBV5-1 with TRBJ1-1, with D unresolved. Sequences were derived from PBMCs, mostly from graft donor cells, sampled 360 days after TCRalphabeta/CD19-depleted stem cell transplant. The TCR comes from a male patient between 2 and 10 years old who had a stem cell transplant for acute lymphoblastic leukemia, so the T cells may come from the graft donor. This CDR3 is CASSLTWTEPETEAFF. For the CDR3, the DNA is TGCGCCAGCAGCCTAACCTGGACGGAGCCGGAAACTGAAGCTTTCTTT.